Listed below are T cell receptor beta chains from one sample, sequenced in a study of cytomegalovirus exposure and HLA in healthy donors. Only in-frame clones appear in the TCRdb table, and some are missing; sequencing was by immunoSEQ multiplex PCR. The data show more than 140,000 clones, around 80% seen once. The sample was PBMCs. The receptors originated from a man aged 25-45 years in good health and CMV-seropositive. CDR3s include the opening cysteine and the closing phenylalanine or tryptophan. The D gene is left open where the match is weak. Expanded clones are given a class, and other clones once, few, many or no size at all.

>TRBV29-1|TRBD2|21|.|TRBJ2-3
TGCAGCGTTGGCCTCTTTTTTGGGACTAGCGCGCAGTGGGGAAACACAGATACGCAGTATTTT
CSVGLFFGTSAQWGNTDTQYF
>TRBV28|TRBD1|14|.|TRBJ1-5
TGTGCCAGCACCTACAGGGGCGAAGTCCAGCCCCAGCATTTT
CASTYRGEVQPQHF
>TRBV29-1|TRBD1|12|.|TRBJ2-7
TGCAGCGTTGAGGGACAGGGCTACGAGCAGTACTTC
CSVEGQGYEQYF
>TRBV30|TRBD2|15|.|TRBJ2-5
TGTGCCTGGAGTTTAGCGGGGGGGCTTGGAGAGACCCAGTACTTC
CAWSLAGGLGETQYF
>TRBV10-1|TRBD1|14|.|TRBJ2-2
TGCGCCAGCAGGGACAGGTCCAACACCGGGGAGCTGTTTTTT
CASRDRSNTGELFF
>TRBV28|TRBD1|16|.|TRBJ1-1
TGTGCCAGCACCATCCGGACAGGGTCTACGATCACTGAAGCTTTCTTT
CASTIRTGSTITEAFF
>TRBV7-7|TRBD2|15|.|TRBJ2-2
TGTGCCAGCAGCCGACTAGCGGGAGTGGACGGGGAGCTGTTTTTT
CASSRLAGVDGELFF
>TRBV5-1|.|14|.|TRBJ1-4
TGCGCCAGCAGCCCGAGGTCAACTAATGAAAAACTGTTTTTT
CASSPRSTNEKLFF
>TRBV30|.|13|.|TRBJ1-5
TGTGCCTGGAGTGTAACAGGGTTCGAACCCCAGCATTTT
CAWSVTGFEPQHF
>TRBV9|.|16|.|TRBJ2-1
TGTGCCAGCAGCGTAGCTATGCTAGCCGGCTACAATGAGCAGTTCTTC
CASSVAMLAGYNEQFF
>TRBV6-4|.|16|few|TRBJ2-3
TGTGCCAGCAGTGATTTAGGCGGGAAGGGCACAGATACGCAGTATTTT
CASSDLGGKGTDTQYF
>TRBV7-2|.|14|once|TRBJ1-1
TGTGCCAGCAGTCCTGATCCCGGTAGCACTGAAGCTTTCTTT
CASSPDPGSTEAFF
>TRBV28|.|13|.|TRBJ2-7
TGTGCCAGCACAGGAACAATTTACGACGAGCAGTACTTC
CASTGTIYDEQYF
>TRBV7-9|TRBD1|15|few|TRBJ2-3
TGTGCCAGCAGCTTATATGACAGGGGGGCAGATACGCAGTATTTT
CASSLYDRGADTQYF
>TRBV7-9|TRBD1|14|.|TRBJ1-5
TGTGCCAGCAGCTCCGGACAGGGGTATCAGCCCCAGCATTTT
CASSSGQGYQPQHF
>TRBV7-8|TRBD2|18|.|TRBJ2-1
TGTGCCAGCAGCCCCCAAAGTGGAGCGGGGGGCGACTACAATGAGCAGTTCTTC
CASSPQSGAGGDYNEQFF
>TRBV7-2|.|15|.|TRBJ1-3
TGTGCCAGCAGCTTAGGGGGCATTTCGGGAAACACCATATATTTT
CASSLGGISGNTIYF
>TRBV2|.|15|.|TRBJ2-5
TGTGCCAGCAGTGAATCCGGGACTTTCCAAGAGACCCAGTACTTC
CASSESGTFQETQYF
>TRBV2|TRBD1|18|.|TRBJ1-3
TGTGCCAGCAATCGGGACAGGGTGAGAGGAGGATCGGGAAACACCATATATTTT
CASNRDRVRGGSGNTIYF
>TRBV2|TRBD1|17|.|TRBJ1-5
TGTGCCAGCAGTTTAACTTTAGGGACAGGGTCCAATCAGCCCCAGCATTTT
CASSLTLGTGSNQPQHF
>TRBV28|TRBD2|18|.|TRBJ2-4
TGTGCCAGCAGTTTACAGCGGGGGGCATTCGCGAATCGTGACAGTCAGTACTTC
CASSLQRGAFANRDSQYF
>TRBV30|TRBD1|15|.|TRBJ2-2
TGTGCCTGGAGTCCCGGGACAGGGGTGCCCGGGGAGCTGTTTTTT
CAWSPGTGVPGELFF
>TRBV2|TRBD2|18|.|TRBJ2-2
TGTGCCAGCAGTGCCGGGACTAGCGGGAGGGGGTACACCGGGGAGCTGTTTTTT
CASSAGTSGRGYTGELFF
>TRBV18|.|16|once|TRBJ2-2
TGTGCCAGCTCACTCGACAGGAGCACGAACACCGGGGAGCTGTTTTTT
CASSLDRSTNTGELFF
>TRBV15|TRBD2|15|few|TRBJ2-1
TGTGCCACCAGCGTCACTAGCGGGAGGGTCAATGAGCAGTTCTTC
CATSVTSGRVNEQFF
>TRBV5-1|TRBD1|15|once|TRBJ1-2
TGCGCCAGCAGCTTGGAAGGGGGACAGAACTATGGCTACACCTTC
CASSLEGGQNYGYTF
>TRBV2|.|14|.|TRBJ1-2
TGTGCCAGCAGTGTCCTGGCCACTAACTATGGCTACACCTTC
CASSVLATNYGYTF
>TRBV1|.|17|.|TRBJ2-5
TGCACCAGCAGCCAGCCAACGGGACTAGCTGACAGAGAGACCCAGTACTTC
CTSSQPTGLADRETQYF
>TRBV5-1|.|12|.|TRBJ1-1
TGCGCCAGCAGCCACCAGGGCACTGAAGCTTTCTTT
CASSHQGTEAFF
>TRBV12-5|TRBD2|16|.|TRBJ2-5
TGTGCTAGTGGGACCCTTCTAGCGGGGGGGCCCGAGACCCAGTACTTC
CASGTLLAGGPETQYF
>TRBV29-1|TRBD1|12|few|TRBJ1-4
TGCAGCGCCGGGACAGGGAATGAAAAACTGTTTTTT
CSAGTGNEKLFF
>TRBV28|TRBD2|15|.|TRBJ2-3
TGTGCCAGCAGCCTGGGGACTAGCGGAACAGATACGCAGTATTTT
CASSLGTSGTDTQYF
>TRBV7-9|TRBD1|13|few|TRBJ2-7
TGTGCCAGCATCGGACAGGGTCGCTACGAGCAGTACTTC
CASIGQGRYEQYF
>TRBV28|.|17|.|TRBJ1-5
TGTGCCAGCAGTTTGGGGCGAAAGGGCTATAGCAATCAGCCCCAGCATTTT
CASSLGRKGYSNQPQHF
>TRBV15|TRBD1|14|once|TRBJ2-7
TGTGCCACCAGCAGCCCGGGACAGATCTACGAGCAGTACTTC
CATSSPGQIYEQYF